This T cell receptor beta chain originates from a study of blood T cell repertoires in COVID-19. TCRdb's table, derived via immunoSEQ multiplex PCR, lists solely in-frame clones and lacks some. Altogether roughly 91,000 clones are present, roughly 84% being singletons, with the ten largest covering roughly 1.9%. Looked up from germline, CDR1 is LNHDA and CDR2 is SQIVND (reference sequence). This CDR3 contains 11 residues. Trimming took 6 bases from V and 3 from J, leaving 6 bases between them. This clone was recorded only once. The chain carries TRBV19 and TRBJ2-7; D may be TRBD1 (5 bases). The receptor's source is a man aged 70-80 years with active or convalescent COVID-19. Sequencing was done on a sample of peripheral blood. CDR3: CASRDNYEQYF. As DNA, the CDR3 is TGTGCCAGTAGGGACAACTACGAGCAGTACTTC.